This T cell receptor (beta chain) was recorded in a study of T-cell memory formation after mild COVID-19 (dated by TCRdb to the early 2020s). General notes on the study: TCR sequence clusters from the two donors were largely donor specific. In two donors, T-cell clones that expanded and contracted after mild COVID-19 were followed by sequencing TCRalpha and TCRbeta repertoires longitudinally. The cohort comprised two young, previously healthy adult volunteers, one female and one male.

PBMCs were isolated by Ficoll-Paque density gradient centrifugation. TCRdb records Illumina NovaSeq 6000 as the sequencer. TCRalpha and TCRbeta cDNA libraries were built by 5'RACE with constant-segment primers, adding sample barcodes and unique molecular identifiers. Trizol reagent was used to extract RNA from every sample. The libraries were amplified in two PCR steps, and the second step added a second sample barcode and Illumina TruSeq adapters. Sequencing of libraries was performed on an Illumina NovaSeq with 2 x 150 bp paired-end reads. In the source study's methods: Demultiplexing of reads and collapsing into UMI-guided consensus sequences were performed with migec v1.2.7. Using mixcr v2.1.11, UMI consensuses were aligned to TRA and TRB V and J templates and then assembled into clonotypes. A clonotype was counted as expanded or contracted only if both edgeR and NoisET called the change significant, with noise models trained on biological replicates. For edgeR calls, the thresholds were a false discovery rate-adjusted p below 0.01 and a log2 fold-change of 1. PCA with hierarchical clustering of max-normalized trajectories of the 1000 most abundant clonotypes was used as exploratory dynamics analysis. Separately sequenced CD4+ and CD8+ repertoires were used to assign a CD4 or CD8 phenotype to each responding clone. Starting from the raw public reads, TCRdb applied fastp trimming at Q25, assembled clones with MiXCR and retained in-frame beta chains. Rows merge per CDR3 protein into single entries with the most common DNA and genes. The V and J calls, along with clone size, are taken from TCRdb and not from the paper's own processing. This sample gives about 110,000 distinct CDR3 sequences in total; around 11% of them show up just once. The ten largest clones represent around 25% of the sample.

CDR1 and CDR2 (SGHTA, FQGNSA) derive from the germline V gene. V is trimmed back by 8 bases and J by 5 bases, and the junction contains 15 bases that no gene match accounts for. The CDR3 spans 16 residues, from the cysteine through the phenylalanine. Only CDR3 DNA is held: 48 bases, read in frame from base 1. This clonotype was recorded a few times. The target of this receptor is not known. Qualities for individual bases were not recorded, and no much larger clone is one base off. Overall results and qualifications from the work: Contracting CD4+ clones turned up mainly in the CM and EM memory subsets, whereas EMRA was where CD8+ clones were enriched. The study covered only a couple of mild cases, and larger cohorts including severe cases with pre-infection samples were considered necessary. Clones contracting from day 15 to 85 had balanced CD4/CD8 phenotypes, while a second wave expanding from day 15 to 37 was biased towards CD4+. The second-wave clones that peaked on day 37 were not confirmed to be SARS-CoV-2 specific. Some responding clones were detected in pre-infection memory, suggesting pre-existing cross-reactive memory T cells joined the SARS-CoV-2 response.

What was sequenced was PBMCs or a T cell subset sorted from them (not recorded which). The sequence links TRBV7-2 to TRBJ2-5; 9 central bases correspond to TRBD2. The receptor was isolated from an adult woman who had mild COVID-19 (a few samples of this study predate the infection). The sample titles of this study are shuffled in the database, so cell type and time point are left out; the donor was told from shared clones. For the CDR3, the sequence is CASSETGTSIEETQYF. The nucleotides are TGTGCCAGCTCCGAAACCGGGACTAGCATTGAGGAGACCCAGTACTTC.